This T cell receptor beta chain emerged from a study of metastatic and nonmetastatic thyroid tumors. Study as a whole: The authors compared repertoires across blood and tumor or nodule tissue from malignant and benign thyroid patients.

Germline values: CDR1 MNHNS, CDR2 SASEGT. This CDR3 has 16 residues. Trimming cost V 3 bases and J 3 bases, with 14 bases left between them. None of the patients had undergone any treatment ahead of thyroid surgery. Per the study methods: Building a distant-metastasis classifier for papillary thyroid cancer drew on CDR3 differences across clinicopathological groups. TCRdb ran MiXCR on the PCR reads. The V and J calls shown here were made by TCRdb, not taken from the authors' results. The sample includes over 50,000 clones, almost 30% seen only once; the top ten take around a sixth. Study-wide results and caveats: According to reports, the diversity of TCR beta was significantly higher in malignant thyroid tumors than in benign nodules, and this held in both blood and tumor samples.

In this sample, this clone turned up a few times. Its specificity is not known. The sequence was obtained from a female donor with papillary thyroid cancer or a benign thyroid nodule (not recorded which). Some clones in this sample may be carry-over from other donors' samples. This chain links TRBV6-1 with TRBJ1-4, with D uncertain. The sample comprised blood. The CDR3 region is CASSEFVGNPNEKLFF. CDR3 DNA: TGTGCCAGCAGTGAGTTCGTCGGGAACCCTAATGAAAAACTGTTTTTT.